This T cell receptor beta chain was identified in a study of type 1 regulatory T cells. Study as a whole: This in vitro CD4 product, T-allo10, is enriched for Tr1 cells and alloantigen-specific.

Germline loops: CDR1 SQVTM, CDR2 ANQGSEA. Trimming stripped 5 bases from V and 2 bases from J, with 10 bases between. CDR3 length: 12 residues. This clonotype was seen a few times. Using its own MiXCR run on the reads, TCRdb lists one record per CDR3 protein. The sample comprises approximately 90,000 distinct CDR3 sequences, roughly 28% of which are singletons, and about 2.4% rests with the top ten. The chain uses TRBV29-1 and TRBJ2-7; D unresolved. This clonotype originated in a human donor in good health. Source material: CD4+ T cells, either the whole sample or a sorted fraction (not recorded which). The CDR3 spells CSVRVNAYEQYF. In DNA form, the CDR3 reads TGCAGCGTTCGCGTAAATGCCTACGAGCAGTACTTC.